The rows below give T cell receptor beta chains drawn from one sample of a study of cytomegalovirus exposure and HLA in healthy donors. Produced via immunoSEQ multiplex PCR; TCRdb's table is partial and in-frame only. The profile shows about 160,000 clones, over 85% of them singletons. Source material: PBMCs. These receptors were obtained from a young man in good health and CMV-seropositive. Both conserved end residues are part of each CDR3. D genes are given only for firm matches. Only part of the rows carry a size: once, few, many, or a class if the clone is expanded.

v_gene: TRBV27
len: 13
d_gene: .
j_gene: TRBJ1-5
abundance: few
CDR3aa: CASSLDSDQPQHF
CDR3nt: TGTGCCAGCAGTTTGGACAGTGATCAGCCCCAGCATTTT

v_gene: TRBV5-1
len: 13
d_gene: .
j_gene: TRBJ2-7
abundance: .
CDR3aa: CASSFGSSYEQYF
CDR3nt: TGCGCCAGCAGCTTCGGGTCCTCCTACGAGCAGTACTTC

v_gene: TRBV15
len: 17
d_gene: TRBD2
j_gene: TRBJ2-2
abundance: .
CDR3aa: CATSRVAGAQNTGELFF
CDR3nt: TGTGCCACCAGCAGAGTTGCGGGAGCCCAGAACACCGGGGAGCTGTTTTTT

v_gene: TRBV18
len: 15
d_gene: TRBD2
j_gene: TRBJ2-5
abundance: .
CDR3aa: CASSPQTSAQETQYF
CDR3nt: TGTGCCAGCTCACCACAGACTAGCGCACAAGAGACCCAGTACTTC

v_gene: TRBV9
len: 13
d_gene: TRBD1
j_gene: TRBJ2-7
abundance: once
CDR3aa: CASARTGGYEQYF
CDR3nt: TGTGCCAGCGCTCGGACAGGGGGGTACGAGCAGTACTTC

v_gene: TRBV6-5
len: 15
d_gene: TRBD2
j_gene: TRBJ2-3
abundance: once
CDR3aa: CASSSGSHPADTQYF
CDR3nt: TGTGCCAGCAGTAGCGGGAGCCATCCGGCGGATACGCAGTATTTT

v_gene: TRBV7-2
len: 15
d_gene: TRBD2
j_gene: TRBJ2-1
abundance: .
CDR3aa: CASSQRGLAGNEQFF
CDR3nt: TGTGCCAGCAGCCAGAGGGGACTAGCGGGCAATGAGCAGTTCTTC

v_gene: TRBV1
len: 14
d_gene: .
j_gene: TRBJ2-3
abundance: .
CDR3aa: CTSSHLRGTDTQYF
CDR3nt: TGCACCAGCAGCCACCTCCGGGGCACAGATACGCAGTATTTT

v_gene: TRBV5-5
len: 16
d_gene: .
j_gene: TRBJ1-2
abundance: once
CDR3aa: CASSLAQGGSTYGYTF
CDR3nt: TGTGCCAGCAGCTTGGCCCAGGGAGGTTCCACCTATGGCTACACCTTC

v_gene: TRBV4-1
len: 16
d_gene: .
j_gene: TRBJ2-3
abundance: once
CDR3aa: CASSPTLVRFTDTQYF
CDR3nt: TGCGCCAGCAGCCCTACACTAGTTAGGTTCACAGATACGCAGTATTTT

v_gene: TRBV18
len: 18
d_gene: .
j_gene: TRBJ2-3
abundance: .
CDR3aa: CASSPRSKGEGPADTQYF
CDR3nt: TGTGCCAGCTCACCTAGATCCAAGGGGGAGGGCCCCGCAGATACGCAGTATTTT

v_gene: TRBV6-1
len: 13
d_gene: TRBD2
j_gene: TRBJ2-5
abundance: .
CDR3aa: CASSAGGPETQYF
CDR3nt: TGTGCCAGCAGCGCGGGAGGGCCCGAGACCCAGTACTTC

v_gene: TRBV5-1
len: 14
d_gene: .
j_gene: TRBJ1-5
abundance: .
CDR3aa: CASSSPAYEGPQHF
CDR3nt: TGCGCCAGCAGCTCCCCAGCGTATGAGGGGCCCCAGCATTTT

v_gene: TRBV7-6
len: 20
d_gene: TRBD2
j_gene: TRBJ2-7
abundance: .
CDR3aa: CASSLEPGLAGSTLSYEQYF
CDR3nt: TGTGCCAGCAGCTTAGAACCGGGACTAGCGGGCTCAACCTTGTCCTACGAGCAGTACTTC

v_gene: TRBV19
len: 14
d_gene: TRBD1
j_gene: TRBJ1-2
abundance: once
CDR3aa: CASTDREANYGYTF
CDR3nt: TGTGCCAGTACCGACAGGGAAGCTAACTATGGCTACACCTTC

v_gene: TRBV7-9
len: 12
d_gene: .
j_gene: TRBJ2-7
abundance: .
CDR3aa: CASSPLLYEQYF
CDR3nt: TGTGCCAGCAGCCCCCTTTTGTACGAGCAGTACTTC

v_gene: TRBV19
len: 15
d_gene: TRBD2
j_gene: TRBJ2-5
abundance: .
CDR3aa: CASRGRASGYGTQYF
CDR3nt: TGTGCCAGTAGAGGCAGGGCTAGCGGTTATGGGACCCAGTACTTC

v_gene: TRBV7-2
len: 17
d_gene: .
j_gene: TRBJ2-1
abundance: .
CDR3aa: CASSLAPGGSPYNEQFF
CDR3nt: TGTGCCAGCAGCTTAGCCCCCGGGGGTAGCCCATACAATGAGCAGTTCTTC